The 28 T cell receptor beta chains below come from one sample, sequenced in a study of T cell clones after liver transplantation. TCRdb's copy holds only in-frame clones and misses some; the assay was immunoSEQ multiplex PCR. The profile shows around 100,000 clones, 82% of them singletons. The source was CD4+ T cells from blood, collected before liver transplant. All receptors derive from a human donor who received a liver transplant.

The chain uses TRBV28 and TRBJ1-2; no definite D call. This CDR3 contains 15 residues. V lost 4 bases and J 0 bases, leaving 12 bases between the germline ends. Per germline, CDR1 MDHEN and CDR2 SYDVKM. The CDR3 loop reads CASSSPPSSNYGYTF. CDR3 bases: TGTGCCAGCAGTTCCCCTCCCAGCTCTAACTATGGCTACACCTTC.

This sequence joins TRBV2 and TRBJ2-1; D is unclear. V was cut by 1 base and J by 5 bases, with 12 bases left in between. This CDR3 contains 15 residues. Germline values: CDR1 SNHLY, CDR2 FYNNEI. Here the CDR3 reads CASSEERTENNEQFF. CDR3 nucleotides: TGTGCCAGCAGTGAAGAGAGGACGGAAAACAATGAGCAGTTCTTC.

This clone has only one observation. This chain uses TRBV30 with TRBJ1-5, with a tentative D call TRBD1 (6 bases). Germline V gene lookup returns CDR1 GTSNPN and CDR2 SVGIG (reference sequence). This CDR3 has 15 residues. V lost 1 base to trimming and J lost 4 bases, with 14 bases between them. CDR3 protein: CAWSAATGNNQPQHF. CDR3 in DNA: TGTGCCTGGAGTGCGGCGACAGGAAATAATCAGCCCCAGCATTTT.

The rearrangement uses TRBV15 and TRBJ2-5; the D gene is possibly TRBD2 (5 bases). V lost 4 bases, J lost 2 bases, and 8 bases lay in between. Germline CDR1 LNHNV, CDR2 YYDKDF (reference sequence). The CDR3 has 13 amino acids. The CDR3 DNA reads TGTGCCACCAGCACGGGGTTGCAAGAGACCCAGTACTTC. This translates into CATSTGLQETQYF.

The V call is TRBV28, the J call TRBJ1-4; TRBD1 matches at 8 bases. The V gene's germline CDR1 is MDHEN and CDR2 SYDVKM. The CDR3 contains 15 residues. The V gene end was trimmed by 4 bases and the J gene end by 4 bases; junction bases not matched to a gene: 5. The CDR3 coding sequence is TGTGCCAGCAGTTGGGGGACAGGAGTTAATGAAAAACTGTTTTTT. Its translation is CASSWGTGVNEKLFF.

This rearrangement joins TRBV4-1 to TRBJ2-7; D not certain. The germline V gene encodes CDR1 MGHRA and CDR2 YSYEKL. Trimming stripped 3 bases from V and 0 bases from J, with 18 bases between. This CDR3 is 17 amino acids long. This CDR3 reads CASSQSTTGSSSYEQYF. CDR3 nucleotides: TGCGCCAGCAGCCAGTCAACCACCGGGTCCAGCTCCTACGAGCAGTACTTC.

The chain employs TRBV5-1 and TRBJ1-5; no clear D. Germline V CDR1 and CDR2: SGHRS, YFSETQ. CDR3 length equals 13 residues. Between the trimmed V and J ends, which lost 2 bases and 2 bases, there was a span of 5 bases. The CDR3 here is CASSLDGNQPQHF. In nucleotides, the CDR3 is TGCGCCAGCAGCTTAGACGGCAATCAGCCCCAGCATTTT.

This clone was detected only once. The chain employs TRBV5-1 and TRBJ2-6; no reliable D call. Germline V gene sequence: CDR1 SGHRS, CDR2 YFSETQ. V was pared by 4 bases and J by 10 bases, with 18 bases between. This CDR3 is 15 amino acids long. CDR3 amino acids: CASSGLVGVKNVLTF. CDR3 bases: TGCGCCAGCAGCGGTCTGGTAGGAGTAAAGAACGTCCTGACTTTC.

The chain recombines TRBV7-2 with TRBJ2-2; D is uncertain. The CDR3 has 15 residues. Germline CDR1 and CDR2: SGHTA and FQGNSA. Between the trimmed V and J ends, which lost 0 bases and 0 bases, there was a span of 5 bases. The CDR3 sequence is CASSLAPTNTGELFF. In DNA form, the CDR3 reads TGTGCCAGCAGCTTAGCGCCCACGAACACCGGGGAGCTGTTTTTT.

V gene TRBV5-6 combines with J gene TRBJ2-7; TRBD1 agrees at 9 bases. Germline values: CDR1 SGHDT, CDR2 YYEEEE. J was trimmed by 7 bases and V by 4 bases; bases with no gene match: 12. This CDR3 spans 15 amino acids. The CDR3 DNA is TGTGCCAGCAGCACTCCGGGACAGGGACGTGAGGAGCAGTACTTC. Amino acids: CASSTPGQGREEQYF.

The V and J genes are TRBV5-5 and TRBJ2-3; possible D gene TRBD2, 5 bases. Germline V gene sequence: CDR1 SGHKS, CDR2 YYEKEE (reference sequence). V lost 4 bases and J 10 bases, leaving 16 bases between the germline ends. CDR3 length equals 13 residues. The CDR3 sequence: CASSPRVGGSQYF. CDR3 DNA: TGTGCCAGCAGCCCGAGGGTCGGCGGGTCGCAGTATTTT. Using reference TRBV5-5 and TRBJ2-3 for the parts outside the CDR3, the full variable domain is DAGVTQSPTHLIKTRGQQVTLRCSPISGHKSVSWYQQVLGQGPQFIFQYYEKEERGRGNFPDRFSARQFPNYSSELNVNALLLGDSALYLCASSPRVGGSQYFGPGTRLTVL.

The chain uses TRBV2 and TRBJ1-2, with 7 bases lining up with TRBD1. This CDR3 comprises 11 residues. CDR1 and CDR2 from the germline V gene are SNHLY and FYNNEI. V dropped 8 bases and J dropped 5; count of bases not matched to a gene: 2. The CDR3 DNA sequence: TGTGCCAGCCAGGGGGTTTATGGCTACACCTTC. It specifies CASQGVYGYTF. Full variable domain (remainder filled in from reference TRBV2 and TRBJ1-2): EPEVTQTPSHQVTQMGQEVILRCVPISNHLYFYWYRQILGQKVEFLVSFYNNEISEKSEIFDDQFSVERPDGSNFTLKIRSTKLEDSAMYFCASQGVYGYTFGSGTRLTVV.

This rearrangement joins TRBV7-2 to TRBJ2-7; D is undetermined. Per germline, CDR1 SGHTA and CDR2 FQGNSA. The CDR3 has 11 amino acids. V gave up 1 base and J gave up 3 bases, with 1 base separating them. CDR3 protein: CASSLDYEQYF. In DNA form, the CDR3 reads TGTGCCAGCAGCTTAGACTACGAGCAGTACTTC.

The V gene is TRBV11-2, the J gene TRBJ1-2; maybe TRBD1 (5 bases). The CDR3 has 14 residues. The V end was cut by 1 base, the J end by 10 bases, with 16 bases between. Germline loops: CDR1 SGHAT, CDR2 FQNNGV. CDR3 region: CASSLVSGAGVYTF. For the CDR3, the DNA is TGTGCCAGCAGCTTAGTAAGTGGGGCCGGCGTCTACACCTTC.

The chain joins TRBV25-1 to TRBJ1-1; a possible D gene is TRBD1 (6 bases). Germline loops: CDR1 MGHDK, CDR2 SYGVNS. The ends were cut back, 4 bases at V and 2 bases at J, with 17 bases in the middle. This CDR3 has 16 amino acids. This chain's CDR3 is CASSVGRGGSNTEAFF. The CDR3, as DNA: TGTGCCAGCAGTGTCGGCAGGGGAGGATCAAACACTGAAGCTTTCTTT.

The chain uses TRBV27 and TRBJ2-1; 11 bases fit TRBD2. The J segment lost 2 bases and the V segment lost 5 bases, leaving 5 bases of the junction unmatched. CDR3 size: 16 residues. Germline values: CDR1 MNHEY, CDR2 SMNVEV (reference sequence). CDR3: CASSPQTSGAYNEQFF. CDR3 sequence (DNA): TGTGCCAGCAGTCCTCAGACTAGCGGGGCCTACAATGAGCAGTTCTTC.

This chain uses TRBV10-3 with TRBJ1-2; D gene unclear. CDR1 is ENHRY and CDR2 is SYGVKD in the germline V gene. With 0 bases removed from V and 5 bases from J, the gap between germline ends came to 10 bases. CDR3 length: 14 amino acids. The CDR3 loop is CAISESASRYGYTF. CDR3 bases: TGTGCCATCAGTGAGTCGGCTTCGCGGTATGGCTACACCTTC.

The gene calls are TRBV6-5 and TRBJ2-1; D possibly corresponds to TRBD1 (5 bases). CDR1 and CDR2 (germline): MNHEY, SVGAGI. V lost 4 bases to trimming and J lost 0 bases, with 10 bases between them. This CDR3 has 15 residues. The CDR3 nucleotides are TGTGCCAGCAGTTCTAGGGGTAGCTCCTACAATGAGCAGTTCTTC. Its protein is CASSSRGSSYNEQFF.

The CDR3 reads CASSYLETQYF. CDR3 bases: TGTGCCAGCAGTTACTTAGAGACCCAGTACTTC. The chain links TRBV6-6 to TRBJ2-5, with unresolved D. The CDR3 length is 11 residues. V was trimmed by 1 base and J by 4 bases, leaving 1 base between them. In germline, CDR1 is MNHNY, CDR2 SVGAGI (reference sequence).

In its sample, this clone was seen a few times. V is TRBV28 and J is TRBJ1-2, with a weak D call TRBD1 (5 bases). Per germline, CDR1 MDHEN and CDR2 SYDVKM. V was cut by 6 bases and J by 6 bases, with 20 bases left in between. The length of the CDR3 is 15 residues. The CDR3 region is CASREVETGRNGYTF. The CDR3, as DNA: TGTGCCAGCAGGGAAGTGGAAACGGGACGGAATGGCTACACCTTC.

The chain links TRBV7-9 to TRBJ1-2; tentatively, D is TRBD1 (5 bases). CDR3 size: 13 residues. In germline, CDR1 is SEHNR, CDR2 FQNEAQ (reference sequence). Trimming took off 6 bases at V and 2 bases at J, with 10 bases between the two ends. In DNA, the CDR3 is TGTGCCAGCAGACGGGGGGACAACTATGGCTACACCTTC. Protein sequence: CASRRGDNYGYTF.

The chain combines TRBV29-1 with TRBJ1-4; a weak D match, TRBD1 (5 bases). This CDR3 spans 11 amino acids. Between the trimmed V and J ends, which lost 6 bases and 8 bases, there was a span of 10 bases. Looked up from germline, CDR1 is SQVTM and CDR2 is ANQGSEA. In DNA form, the CDR3 reads TGCAGCGTAAGGGGAGGGGAAAAACTGTTTTTT. Residues: CSVRGGEKLFF.

This chain uses TRBV19 with TRBJ2-2; 12 nucleotides align to TRBD2. J gave up 1 base and V 4 bases, and 4 bases lay outside the gene matches. The CDR3 runs to 17 residues. Germline V CDR1 and CDR2: LNHDA, SQIVND (reference sequence). The CDR3 bases are TGTGCCAGTAGTAGGACTAGCGGGGTCTTGAACACCGGGGAGCTGTTTTTT. This codes for CASSRTSGVLNTGELFF.

The J gene is TRBJ2-5, the V gene TRBV27, with a weak D call TRBD2 (6 bases). From germline, CDR1 is MNHEY and CDR2 SMNVEV (reference sequence). This CDR3 region has 16 residues. The V end lost 6 bases, the J end lost 1 base, and 18 bases lay between the germline ends. The CDR3 DNA follows: TGTGCCAGCAGCTCTACTATACTAGCCGCCCAAGAGACCCAGTACTTC. Encoded protein: CASSSTILAAQETQYF.

V usage is TRBV5-6 and J usage is TRBJ2-3; TRBD2 aligns across 7 bases. The V gene's germline CDR1 is SGHDT and CDR2 YYEEEE. This CDR3 has 15 residues. The ends lost 2 bases at V and 0 bases at J; junction bases unmatched: 3. CDR3 protein: CASSFVGGSTDTQYF. CDR3 bases: TGTGCCAGCAGCTTCGTGGGGGGGAGCACAGATACGCAGTATTTT. The full variable domain, with the rest looked up from reference TRBV5-6 and TRBJ2-3, is DAGVTQSPTHLIKTRGQQVTLRCSPKSGHDTVSWYQQALGQGPQFIFQYYEEEERQRGNFPDRFSGHQFPNYSSELNVNALLLGDSALYLCASSFVGGSTDTQYFGPGTRLTVL.

The J gene is TRBJ2-7, the V gene TRBV5-6; D is possibly TRBD1 (6 bases). The V and J ends lost 4 bases and 3 bases respectively, with 14 bases between them. This CDR3 is built from 14 residues. Germline CDR1 SGHDT, CDR2 YYEEEE. CDR3 nucleotide sequence: TGTGCCAGCAGCCTTTGGACAGTTGACTACGAGCAGTACTTC. Residues: CASSLWTVDYEQYF.

Concerning this clone itself: Other DNA sequences within the sample encode an identical CDR3. The chain links TRBV7-3 to TRBJ1-1; D not certain. In germline, CDR1 is SGHTA, CDR2 FQGTGA. The CDR3 consists of 13 residues. V was shortened by 3 bases and J by 0 bases, with 5 bases between the two germline ends. The CDR3 DNA follows: TGTGCCAGCAGCTTCAGCTTGAACACTGAAGCTTTCTTT. It encodes CASSFSLNTEAFF. Looking up the rest from reference TRBV7-3 and TRBJ1-1 gives the full variable domain: GAGVSQTPSNKVTEKGKYVELRCDPISGHTALYWYRQSLGQGPEFLIYFQGTGAADDSGLPNDRFFAVRPEGSVSTLKIQRTERGDSAVYLCASSFSLNTEAFFGQGTRLTVV.

The chain recombines TRBV19 with TRBJ1-1; TRBD1 might be the D (6 bases). V lost 7 bases to trimming and J lost 1 base, with 10 bases between them. Germline V gene data show CDR1 as LNHDA and CDR2 as SQIVND (reference sequence). The CDR3 consists of 13 residues. CDR3 region: CASNRVENTEAFF. The CDR3 coding sequence is TGTGCCAGTAACAGGGTTGAGAACACTGAAGCTTTCTTT. Supplemented by reference TRBV19 and TRBJ1-1, the full variable domain reads DGGITQSPKYLFRKEGQNVTLSCEQNLNHDAMYWYRQDPGQGLRLIYYSQIVNDFQKGDIAEGYSVSREKKESFPLTVTSAQKNPTAFYLCASNRVENTEAFFGQGTRLTVV.